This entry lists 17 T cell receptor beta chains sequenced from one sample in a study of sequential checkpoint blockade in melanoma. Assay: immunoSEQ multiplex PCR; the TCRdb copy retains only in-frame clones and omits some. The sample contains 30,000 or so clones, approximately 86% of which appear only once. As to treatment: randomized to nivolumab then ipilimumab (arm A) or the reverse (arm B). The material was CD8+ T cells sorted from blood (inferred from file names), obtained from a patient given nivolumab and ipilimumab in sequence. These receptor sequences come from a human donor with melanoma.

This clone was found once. The CDR3 sequence is CASSHRQGNNYGYTF. DNA for the CDR3: TGTGCCAGCAGCCACCGACAGGGGAATAACTATGGCTACACCTTC. J is TRBJ1-2 and V is TRBV11-2, with 8 bases lining up with TRBD1. V shed 5 bases and J 1 base; nucleotides not matched to a gene: 6. The CDR3 runs 15 residues. CDR1 is SGHAT, CDR2 FQNNGV, per germline. Supplemented by reference TRBV11-2 and TRBJ1-2, the full variable domain reads EAGVAQSPRYKIIEKRQSVAFWCNPISGHATLYWYQQILGQGPKLLIQFQNNGVVDDSQLPKDRFSAERLKGVDSTLKIQPAKLEDSAVYLCASSHRQGNNYGYTFGSGTRLTVV.

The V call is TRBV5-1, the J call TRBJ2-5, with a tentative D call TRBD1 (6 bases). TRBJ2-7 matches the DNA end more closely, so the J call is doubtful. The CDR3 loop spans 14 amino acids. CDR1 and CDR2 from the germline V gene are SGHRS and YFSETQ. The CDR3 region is CASSFSGHSYEQYF. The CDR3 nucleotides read TGCGCCAGCAGCTTCTCGGGACATTCCTACGAGCAGTACTTC.

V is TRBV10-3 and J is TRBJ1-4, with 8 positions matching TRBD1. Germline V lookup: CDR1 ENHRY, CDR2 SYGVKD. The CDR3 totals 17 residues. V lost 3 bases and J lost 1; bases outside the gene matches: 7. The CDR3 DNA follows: TGTGCCATCAGTGAAGGGACTACAGGGGGAACTAATGAAAAACTGTTTTTT. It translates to CAISEGTTGGTNEKLFF.

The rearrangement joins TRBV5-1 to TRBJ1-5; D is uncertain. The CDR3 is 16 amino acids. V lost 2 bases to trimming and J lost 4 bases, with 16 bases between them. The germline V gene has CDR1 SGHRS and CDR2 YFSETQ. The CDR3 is CASSFYPGLENQPQHF. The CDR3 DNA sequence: TGCGCCAGCAGCTTCTATCCAGGTCTCGAAAATCAGCCCCAGCATTTT.

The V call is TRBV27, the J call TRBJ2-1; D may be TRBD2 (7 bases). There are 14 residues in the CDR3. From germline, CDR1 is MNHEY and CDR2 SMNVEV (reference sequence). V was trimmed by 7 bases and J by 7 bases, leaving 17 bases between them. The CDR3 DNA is TGTGCCAGCACCCCGGTGAGGGGGGGGAATGAGCAGTTCTTC. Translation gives CASTPVRGGNEQFF.

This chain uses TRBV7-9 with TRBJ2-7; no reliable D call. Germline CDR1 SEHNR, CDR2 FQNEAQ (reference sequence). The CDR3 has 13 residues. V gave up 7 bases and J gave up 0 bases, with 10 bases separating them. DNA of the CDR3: TGTGCCAGCACCTCACAGATCTCCTACGAGCAGTACTTC. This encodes CASTSQISYEQYF. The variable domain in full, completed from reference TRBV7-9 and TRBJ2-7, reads DTGVSQNPRHKITKRGQNVTFRCDPISEHNRLYWYRQTLGQGPEFLTYFQNEAQLEKSRLLSDRFSAERPKGSFSTLEIQRTEQGDSAMYLCASTSQISYEQYFGPGTRLTVT.

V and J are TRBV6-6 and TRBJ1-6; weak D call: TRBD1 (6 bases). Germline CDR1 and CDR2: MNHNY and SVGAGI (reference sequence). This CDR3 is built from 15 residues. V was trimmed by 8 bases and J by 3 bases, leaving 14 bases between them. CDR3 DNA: TGTGCCAGCTCATGGACAGACAACTATAATTCACCCCTCCACTTT. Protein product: CASSWTDNYNSPLHF.

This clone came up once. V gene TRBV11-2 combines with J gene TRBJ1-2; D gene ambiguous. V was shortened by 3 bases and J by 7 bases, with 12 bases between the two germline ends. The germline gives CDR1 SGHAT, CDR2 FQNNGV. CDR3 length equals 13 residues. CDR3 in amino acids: CASSLEGDIGYTF. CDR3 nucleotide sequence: TGTGCCAGCAGCTTGGAGGGCGATATTGGCTACACCTTC. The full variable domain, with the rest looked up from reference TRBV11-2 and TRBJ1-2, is EAGVAQSPRYKIIEKRQSVAFWCNPISGHATLYWYQQILGQGPKLLIQFQNNGVVDDSQLPKDRFSAERLKGVDSTLKIQPAKLEDSAVYLCASSLEGDIGYTFGSGTRLTVV.

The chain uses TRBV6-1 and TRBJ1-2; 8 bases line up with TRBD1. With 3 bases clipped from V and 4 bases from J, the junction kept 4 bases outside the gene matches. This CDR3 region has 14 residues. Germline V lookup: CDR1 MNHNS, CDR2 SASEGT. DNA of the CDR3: TGTGCCAGCAGTGAGGCAGGGGGCGGCTATGGCTACACCTTC. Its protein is CASSEAGGGYGYTF.

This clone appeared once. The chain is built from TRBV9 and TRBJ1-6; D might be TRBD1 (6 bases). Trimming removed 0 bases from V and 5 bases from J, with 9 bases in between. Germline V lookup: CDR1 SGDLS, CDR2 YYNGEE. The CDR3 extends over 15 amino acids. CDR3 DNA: TGTGCCAGCAGCGTAGTGGGGGGGCATAATTCACCCCTCCACTTT. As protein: CASSVVGGHNSPLHF.

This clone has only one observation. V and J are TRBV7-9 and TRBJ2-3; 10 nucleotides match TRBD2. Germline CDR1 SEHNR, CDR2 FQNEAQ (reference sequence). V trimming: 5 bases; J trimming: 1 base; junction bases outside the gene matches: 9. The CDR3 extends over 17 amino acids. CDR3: CASSIISGTSGTDTQYF. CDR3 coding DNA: TGTGCCAGCAGCATTATCTCCGGGACTAGCGGCACAGATACGCAGTATTTT.

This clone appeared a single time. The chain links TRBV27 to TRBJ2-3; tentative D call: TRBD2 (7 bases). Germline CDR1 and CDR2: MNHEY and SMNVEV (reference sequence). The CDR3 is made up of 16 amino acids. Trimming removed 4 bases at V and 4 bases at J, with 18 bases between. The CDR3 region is CASSWGAGVPPDTQYF. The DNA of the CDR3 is TGTGCCAGCAGTTGGGGGGCGGGGGTCCCCCCAGATACGCAGTATTTT.

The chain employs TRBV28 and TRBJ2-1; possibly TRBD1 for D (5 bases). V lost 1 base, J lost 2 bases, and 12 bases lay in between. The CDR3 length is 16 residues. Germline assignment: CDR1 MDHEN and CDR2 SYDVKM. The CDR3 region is CASSLLAGKTYNEQFF. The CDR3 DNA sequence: TGTGCCAGCAGTTTATTGGCAGGGAAGACCTACAATGAGCAGTTCTTC.

This CDR3 reads CASSLGTTIHEQYF. In nucleotides, the CDR3 is TGTGCCAGCAGCTTGGGGACAACCATCCACGAGCAGTACTTC. The chain employs TRBV7-6 and TRBJ2-7; weak D call: TRBD1 (6 bases). Germline assignment: CDR1 SGHVS and CDR2 FNYEAQ. Trimming took 3 bases from V and 5 from J, leaving 14 bases between them. CDR3 length: 14 amino acids.

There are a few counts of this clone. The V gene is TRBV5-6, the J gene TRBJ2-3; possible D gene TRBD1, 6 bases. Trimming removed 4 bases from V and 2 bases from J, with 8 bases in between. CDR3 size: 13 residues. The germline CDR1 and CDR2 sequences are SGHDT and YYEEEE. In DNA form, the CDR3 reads TGTGCCAGCAGCCCAGGGGACACAGATACGCAGTATTTT. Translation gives CASSPGDTDTQYF.

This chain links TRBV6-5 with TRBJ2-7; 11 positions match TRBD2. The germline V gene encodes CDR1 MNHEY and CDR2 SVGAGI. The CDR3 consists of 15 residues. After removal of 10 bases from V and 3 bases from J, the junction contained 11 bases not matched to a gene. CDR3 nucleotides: TGTGCCACCCGGATACTAGCGGGAGAGATCTACGAGCAGTACTTC. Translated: CATRILAGEIYEQYF.

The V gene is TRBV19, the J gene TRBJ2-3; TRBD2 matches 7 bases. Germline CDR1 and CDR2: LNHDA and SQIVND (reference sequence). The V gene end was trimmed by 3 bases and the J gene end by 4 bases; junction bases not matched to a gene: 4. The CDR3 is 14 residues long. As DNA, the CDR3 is TGTGCCAGTAGTATCTGGGCGGGGGCAGATACGCAGTATTTT. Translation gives CASSIWAGADTQYF.